A selection of T cell receptor beta chains follows, all from one sample in a study of blood T cell repertoires in COVID-19. TCRdb's copy holds only in-frame clones and misses some; the assay was immunoSEQ multiplex PCR. The repertoire holds about 210,000 clones, with about four fifths as singletons. The specimen was peripheral blood. The receptors shown here come from a woman aged 45-65 years with acute or convalescent COVID-19. Each CDR3 is given with its conserved first and last residue. D genes are given only for firm matches. Not every row has a clone size; where given, it reads once, few, many or a size class.

>TRBD1|TRBJ2-2|-|TRBV7-4
CASSSDRGQEWNTGELFF
TGTGCCAGCAGCTCTGACAGGGGGCAAGAGTGGAACACCGGGGAGCTGTTTTTT
>-|TRBJ2-7|-|TRBV28
CASMRHYEQYF
TGTGCCAGCATGAGACACTACGAGCAGTACTTC
>TRBD1|TRBJ1-1|once|TRBV25-1
CASRTGPGTEAFF
TGTGCCAGCAGGACAGGGCCGGGGACTGAAGCTTTCTTT
>-|TRBJ2-1|few|TRBV2
CASSERQGHNEQFF
TGTGCCAGCAGTGAGCGCCAGGGGCACAATGAGCAGTTCTTC
>-|TRBJ2-7|-|TRBV6-5
CASSPDYLSYEQYF
TGTGCCAGCAGCCCGGACTATCTCTCCTACGAGCAGTACTTC
>-|TRBJ2-5|-|TRBV2
CASTLHGGETQYF
TGTGCCAGCACCCTACATGGGGGCGAAACCCAGTACTTC
>-|TRBJ2-7|-|TRBV2
CASSAGALSYYEQYF
TGTGCCAGCAGTGCTGGGGCGTTGTCTTACTACGAGCAGTACTTC
>-|TRBJ2-1|-|TRBV6-2/TRBV6-3
CASSYSGSSYNEQFF
TGTGCCAGCAGTTACTCGGGGAGCTCCTACAATGAGCAGTTCTTC
>-|TRBJ1-2|-|TRBV28
CASSYGKGYTF
TGTGCCAGCAGTTACGGGAAGGGCTACACCTTC
>-|TRBJ1-4|few|TRBV3-1/TRBV3-2
CASSTILGEKLFF
TGTGCCAGCAGCACAATACTCGGGGAAAAACTGTTTTTT
>TRBD1|TRBJ2-5|-|TRBV7-3
CASSRTGGGETQYF
TGTGCCAGCAGCAGAACAGGGGGCGGGGAGACCCAGTACTTC
>TRBD1|TRBJ2-1|-|TRBV6-5
CASSYHTPARGHEQFF
TGTGCCAGCAGTTACCATACGCCGGCCAGGGGGCATGAGCAGTTCTTC
>-|TRBJ1-5|-|TRBV4-1
CASSQDMAGIQPQHF
TGCGCCAGCAGCCAAGATATGGCAGGGATTCAGCCCCAGCATTTT